A single sample is the source of the 7 T cell receptor beta chains below, sequenced in a study of vaccination and CD4 T cells after COVID-19. Cultured CD4+ T cell DNA underwent sequencing with the Oncomine TCR Beta short-read assay. TCRdb itself ran the PCR reads through MiXCR, one entry per CDR3 protein. Among 9,000 to 15,000 distinct CDR3 sequences listed, more than 45% were seen once. The sample's treatment: roughly 11-day PBMC culture with coronavirus spike peptide pools or control peptides (ViraFEST assay). Their antigens remain unidentified. The source material was CD4+ T cells from blood, cultured in vitro. These receptors all come from a human donor who had recovered from COVID-19.

This clonotype is labeled as medium-sized. This sequence joins TRBV27 and TRBJ1-2, with D hard to call. CDR1 and CDR2 from the germline V gene are MNHEY and SMNVEV (reference sequence). The length of the CDR3 is 13 residues. Deletions cut 2 bases from V and 4 bases from J, with 8 bases between. CDR3 protein: CASSLVRGYGYTF. In DNA form, the CDR3 reads TGTGCCAGCAGTTTAGTAAGAGGCTATGGCTACACCTTC.

This sequence joins TRBV7-2 and TRBJ2-3; D not certain. Deletions cut 0 bases from V and 4 bases from J, with 2 bases between. Germline loops: CDR1 SGHTA, CDR2 FQGNSA. The CDR3 is 12 residues long. CDR3 nucleotide sequence: TGTGCCAGCAGCTTAGCCCCAGATACGCAGTATTTT. Protein sequence: CASSLAPDTQYF.

This clonotype was counted only a few times. The chain recombines TRBV21-1 with TRBJ2-3; the table calls TRBD2, which could not be checked here. TRBV21-1 is a pseudogene segment. The CDR3 covers 20 residues. CDR3: CASSKLGIGGPLYRTDTQYF. The DNA for the CDR3 is TGTGCCAGCAGCAAATTGGGCATCGGTGGCCCGTTATACCGCACAGATACGCAGTATTTT.

V and J are TRBV6-1 and TRBJ1-5, with 10 bases identical to TRBD1. The CDR3 is made up of 14 amino acids. Germline CDR1 reads MNHNS; CDR2 reads SASEGT. J lost 8 bases, V lost 7 bases, and 8 bases had no gene match. This CDR3 is CASMGWTGGEPQHF. The CDR3 nucleotides are TGTGCCAGCATGGGATGGACAGGGGGAGAGCCCCAGCATTTT.

This clonotype has more than one count but fewer than ten. This sequence joins TRBV28 and TRBJ1-5; D is perhaps TRBD1 (6 bases). Deletions cut 2 bases from V and 1 base from J, with 12 bases between. Germline CDR1 MDHEN, CDR2 SYDVKM. The CDR3 runs 16 residues. CDR3 bases: TGTGCCAGCAGTTTAAGGGGGGGTGCGAGCAATCAGCCCCAGCATTTT. Amino acids: CASSLRGGASNQPQHF.

The genes are TRBV20-1 and TRBJ2-1; perhaps TRBD2 as D (6 bases). The germline V and J ends were trimmed by 7 bases and 2 bases, with 18 bases remaining between them. Germline V gene lookup returns CDR1 DFQATT and CDR2 SNEGSKA (reference sequence). The CDR3 totals 15 residues. The CDR3 nucleotides are TGCAGTGTTACGACTCCGGAGCGGGCCTACAATGAGCAGTTCTTC. Protein product: CSVTTPERAYNEQFF.

CDR3: CAWEGKAGSYNEQFF. CDR3 nucleotide sequence: TGTGCCTGGGAGGGGAAAGCGGGTTCCTACAATGAGCAGTTCTTC. V usage is TRBV30 and J usage is TRBJ2-1; possibly TRBD2 for D (6 bases). The CDR3 contains 15 residues. CDR1 and CDR2 from the germline V gene are GTSNPN and SVGIG (reference sequence). V shed 5 bases and J shed 1 base, with 15 bases lying between them.